This entry lists 31 T cell receptor beta chains sequenced from one sample in a study of beta chain features in type 1 diabetes. Isolated RNA was reverse transcribed in full, so expressed TCRB transcripts were sequenced. Sequencing used immunoSEQ multiplex PCR; TCRdb keeps in-frame clones, though not all of them. The sample lists roughly 180,000 clones; approximately 7.8% were seen once. Antigens for these TCRs are unknown. Findings of the study overall: Shorter TCRB CDR3s, moderately but significantly so, were found in Type 1 diabetes patients in all four CD4+ subsets.

The sample comprised central memory CD4+ T cells from blood. The receptors here all came from a woman aged 40 to 50 with type 1 diabetes.

On this clone: Different DNA sequences within this sample yield the same CDR3. The chain combines TRBV7-8 with TRBJ1-1; weak D call: TRBD1 (5 bases). Germline values: CDR1 SGHVS, CDR2 FQNEAQ. The CDR3 is made up of 15 amino acids. Trimming took 1 base from V and 4 from J, leaving 13 bases between them. CDR3 sequence (DNA): TGTGCCAGCAGCTTAGTGTCAGCCGGGGGCACTGAAGCTTTCTTT. Residues: CASSLVSAGGTEAFF. The whole variable domain, remainder taken from reference TRBV7-8 and TRBJ1-1, is GAGVSQSPRYKVAKRGQDVALRCDPISGHVSLFWYQQALGQGPEFLTYFQNEAQLDKSGLPSDRFFAERPEGSVSTLKIQRTQQEDSAVYLCASSLVSAGGTEAFFGQGTRLTVV.

CDR3 loop: CASSGATVNQPQHF. In DNA, the CDR3 is TGTGCCAGCAGCGGGGCGACAGTCAATCAGCCCCAGCATTTT. The gene calls are TRBV9 and TRBJ1-5; a possible D gene is TRBD1 (5 bases). CDR1 is SGDLS and CDR2 is YYNGEE in the germline V gene. This CDR3 has 14 amino acids. Between the trimmed V and J ends, which lost 3 bases and 3 bases, there was a span of 10 bases. Full variable domain (outside the CDR3, taken from reference TRBV9 and TRBJ1-5): DSGVTQTPKHLITATGQRVTLRCSPRSGDLSVYWYQQSLDQGLQFLIQYYNGEERAKGNILERFSAQQFPDLHSELNLSSLELGDSALYFCASSGATVNQPQHFGDGTRLSIL.

V gene TRBV7-9 combines with J gene TRBJ2-3, with D perhaps matching TRBD1 (6 bases). The CDR3 runs 15 residues. V was shortened by 6 bases and J by 6 bases, with 19 bases between the two germline ends. Germline CDR1 SEHNR, CDR2 FQNEAQ (reference sequence). As DNA, the CDR3 is TGTGCCAGCAGTTCGTCTGGGGGCGCAGTGGATACGCAGTATTTT. It codes for CASSSSGGAVDTQYF.

V usage is TRBV6-5 and J usage is TRBJ1-2; no firm D call. V was shortened by 0 bases and J by 13 bases, with 18 bases between the two germline ends. The CDR3 loop spans 14 amino acids. From germline, CDR1 is MNHEY and CDR2 SVGAGI. The CDR3 loop reads CASSYSMQRDRRTF. The DNA for the CDR3 is TGTGCCAGCAGTTACTCGATGCAGCGGGATCGGCGCACCTTC.

The chain joins TRBV4-1 to TRBJ1-1; D is unclear. The CDR3 is 15 residues long. Deletions cut 1 base from V and 2 bases from J, with 11 bases between. Germline CDR1 reads MGHRA; CDR2 reads YSYEKL. CDR3 in DNA: TGCGCCAGCAGCCAAGGCTCGCAGACAAACACTGAAGCTTTCTTT. Amino acid sequence: CASSQGSQTNTEAFF.

The J gene is TRBJ1-2, the V gene TRBV6-6, with 7 nucleotides matching TRBD1. Trimming at V came to 5 bases and at J to 2 bases, leaving 8 bases not matched to a gene. This CDR3 comprises 15 residues. In germline, CDR1 is MNHNY, CDR2 SVGAGI (reference sequence). Here the CDR3 DNA reads TGTGCCAGCAGTGATGAATCCAGGGGGAACTATGGCTACACCTTC. Encoded protein: CASSDESRGNYGYTF.

This clone occurred a few times. The rearrangement uses TRBV7-2 and TRBJ1-5, with D unresolved. The V gene's germline CDR1 is SGHTA and CDR2 FQGNSA. The CDR3 covers 13 residues. V lost 3 bases to trimming and J lost 4 bases, with 7 bases between them. CDR3 nucleotide sequence: TGTGCCAGCAGCTTTCGGGTGAATCAGCCCCAGCATTTT. Protein product: CASSFRVNQPQHF.

This clone appeared a few times. The chain recombines TRBV30 with TRBJ2-3; no reliable D call. Per the germline V gene, CDR1 is GTSNPN and CDR2 is SVGIG (reference sequence). The CDR3 is made up of 14 amino acids. V lost 1 base to trimming and J lost 0 bases, with 8 bases between them. CDR3 protein: CAWSGADSTDTQYF. For the CDR3, the DNA is TGTGCCTGGAGTGGAGCTGATAGCACAGATACGCAGTATTTT.

This clone was counted a few times. Other DNA sequences of this sample code for an identical CDR3. The chain combines TRBV30 with TRBJ2-5; 7 nucleotides align to TRBD1. Per germline, CDR1 GTSNPN and CDR2 SVGIG (reference sequence). The CDR3 has 12 residues. Trimming took 2 bases from V and 5 from J; bases not matched to a gene: 2. Here the CDR3 DNA reads TGTGCCTGGAGTACAGGGGTCGAGACCCAGTACTTC. It translates to CAWSTGVETQYF.

This clone has more than one count but fewer than ten. The chain employs TRBV4-2 and TRBJ1-2, with 8 nucleotides matching TRBD1. CDR3 size: 17 residues. Trimming at V came to 4 bases and at J to 8 bases, leaving 18 bases not matched to a gene. Germline-derived CDR1 and CDR2 are LGHNA and YNFKEQ. The CDR3 DNA sequence: TGTGCCAGCAGCCTCGACCCGGGACAGGCGAGCCTCGGCGGCTACACCTTC. Its protein product is CASSLDPGQASLGGYTF.

V gene TRBV7-9 combines with J gene TRBJ1-2; 9 bases line up with TRBD1. V shed 6 bases, J shed 6 bases, and the junction held 5 bases outside the gene matches. CDR3 length: 13 amino acids. Looked up from germline, CDR1 is SEHNR and CDR2 is FQNEAQ (reference sequence). The CDR3 reads CASRTGQGNGYTF. The CDR3 DNA follows: TGTGCCAGCAGGACGGGACAGGGAAATGGCTACACCTTC.

The chain links TRBV19 to TRBJ2-1; a possible D gene is TRBD1 (6 bases). V lost 5 bases to trimming and J lost 3 bases, with 11 bases between them. The CDR3 length is 14 residues. Germline CDR1 is LNHDA and CDR2 is SQIVND (reference sequence). CDR3: CASSRLGHYNEQFF. For the CDR3, the DNA is TGTGCCAGTAGTCGTCTGGGACACTACAATGAGCAGTTCTTC.

The table lists this clone with a few counts. The same CDR3 is also encoded by other DNA sequences in this sample. V is TRBV19 and J is TRBJ1-1; D is possibly TRBD1 (5 bases). CDR1 is LNHDA, CDR2 SQIVND, per germline (reference sequence). The CDR3 covers 13 residues. Trimming took 7 bases from V and 0 from J, leaving 9 bases between them. CDR3 residues: CASTPRVNTEAFF. The CDR3 DNA is TGTGCCAGTACCCCCAGGGTGAACACTGAAGCTTTCTTT.

The chain uses TRBV30 and TRBJ1-4, with 9 bases that match TRBD1. The V gene end was trimmed by 3 bases and the J gene end by 10 bases; junction bases not matched to a gene: 3. The CDR3 runs to 12 residues. Looked up from germline, CDR1 is GTSNPN and CDR2 is SVGIG (reference sequence). The CDR3 region is CAWRDRGAKLFF. In nucleotides, the CDR3 is TGTGCCTGGAGGGACAGGGGTGCAAAACTGTTTTTT.

This clone occurred a few times. The chain combines TRBV5-4 with TRBJ1-2; 7 nucleotides match TRBD1. The V segment lost 7 bases and the J segment 8 bases; nucleotides outside the gene matches: 11. This CDR3 contains 13 residues. Germline V lookup: CDR1 SGHNT, CDR2 YYREEE (reference sequence). The CDR3 spells CASGSQGPSGYTF. CDR3 nucleotides: TGTGCCAGCGGGTCACAGGGGCCCTCGGGCTACACCTTC.

This clone was observed a handful of times. The chain carries TRBV2 and TRBJ1-1; 7 positions agree with TRBD1. The CDR3 sequence is 13 residues long. Germline CDR1 and CDR2: SNHLY and FYNNEI. V lost 4 bases, J lost 7 bases, and 6 bases stayed unmatched. DNA for the CDR3: TGTGCCAGCAGTGTTCGACAGGGTAATGAAGCTTTCTTT. It specifies CASSVRQGNEAFF.

The chain is built from TRBV19 and TRBJ2-1; 8 nucleotides agree with TRBD2. The germline CDR1 and CDR2 sequences are LNHDA and SQIVND (reference sequence). Unmatched junction bases numbered 9, after V lost 7 bases and J lost 7 bases. This CDR3 contains 14 residues. This CDR3 reads CASNGRVGRNEQFF. The CDR3 nucleotides read TGTGCCAGTAACGGGAGGGTAGGCAGGAATGAGCAGTTCTTC. The full variable domain, rest sourced from reference TRBV19 and TRBJ2-1, is DGGITQSPKYLFRKEGQNVTLSCEQNLNHDAMYWYRQDPGQGLRLIYYSQIVNDFQKGDIAEGYSVSREKKESFPLTVTSAQKNPTAFYLCASNGRVGRNEQFFGPGTRLTVL.

This clone was recorded at least ten times. The CDR3 nucleotides read TGCAGCGTGGGACAGGGATTGGGAGAGACCCAGTACTTC. Protein sequence: CSVGQGLGETQYF. This chain connects TRBV29-1 to TRBJ2-5; TRBD1 matches 9 bases. The CDR3 has 13 residues. Trimming at V came to 6 bases and at J to 4 bases, leaving 6 bases not matched to a gene. Germline V gene sequence: CDR1 SQVTM, CDR2 ANQGSEA.

The table lists this clone with many counts. The chain joins TRBV2 to TRBJ1-5, with no clear D. The germline CDR1 and CDR2 sequences are SNHLY and FYNNEI. This CDR3 has 12 amino acids. The V end lost 6 bases, the J end lost 4 bases, and 7 bases lay between the germline ends. This chain's CDR3 is CASRLLNQPQHF. The CDR3 nucleotides are TGTGCCAGCAGACTCCTTAATCAGCCCCAGCATTTT.

The chain recombines TRBV9 with TRBJ2-5; 11 nucleotides agree with TRBD2. Trimming took 6 bases from V and 3 from J; bases not matched to a gene: 10. There are 16 residues in the CDR3. The germline V gene encodes CDR1 SGDLS and CDR2 YYNGEE. The CDR3 bases are TGTGCCAGCACCCTAACGGCTAGCGGGGGGAAAGAGACCCAGTACTTC. It encodes CASTLTASGGKETQYF.

This clone turned up a few times. This chain uses TRBV5-1 with TRBJ2-1, with TRBD1 as a possible D gene (5 bases). Trimming pared 5 bases from V and 1 base from J, leaving 7 bases between. The CDR3 sequence is 13 residues long. In germline, CDR1 is SGHRS, CDR2 YFSETQ. The CDR3 region has the DNA TGCGCCAGCAGTCAGGGTTCCTACAATGAGCAGTTCTTC. Amino acid sequence: CASSQGSYNEQFF.

This clone was found a few times. Other DNA sequences in this sample translate to the same CDR3. Here the CDR3 DNA reads TGTGCCAGCAGTGAAGGCAGGGGTAACTATGGCTACACCTTC. Residues: CASSEGRGNYGYTF. V is TRBV2 and J is TRBJ1-2, with a weak D call TRBD1 (6 bases). The V end lost 1 base, the J end lost 1 base, and 7 bases lay between the germline ends. Germline V CDR1 and CDR2: SNHLY, FYNNEI. The CDR3 is made up of 14 amino acids.

This clone has a handful of counts. V usage is TRBV7-8 and J usage is TRBJ2-7, with D perhaps matching TRBD1 (6 bases). CDR1 and CDR2 from the germline V gene are SGHVS and FQNEAQ. The CDR3 has 15 residues. The V gene lost 5 bases and the J gene lost 4 bases, with 18 bases spanning the gap. Written as DNA, the CDR3 is TGTGCCAGCAGCCCGTTCGCAGGGGAAAGTTACGAGCAGTACTTC. It is translated as CASSPFAGESYEQYF.

The chain uses TRBV2 and TRBJ1-3; perhaps TRBD1 as D (6 bases). Germline assignment: CDR1 SNHLY and CDR2 FYNNEI. The CDR3 has 16 amino acids. Trimming removed 3 bases at V and 4 bases at J, with 16 bases between. CDR3 sequence: CASSERPRGSGNTIYF. The CDR3 coding sequence is TGTGCCAGCAGTGAGCGACCCAGGGGATCCGGAAACACCATATATTTT.

In this sample, this clone turned up a few times. The V gene is TRBV28, the J gene TRBJ2-7; possible D gene TRBD2, 5 bases. The CDR3 runs to 13 residues. Trimming stripped 7 bases from V and 5 bases from J, with 15 bases between. CDR1 is MDHEN and CDR2 is SYDVKM in the germline V gene. The CDR3 region has the DNA TGTGCCAGCAAAGCAACGGGGAACGACGAGCAGTACTTC. Its protein is CASKATGNDEQYF.

This rearrangement joins TRBV4-3 to TRBJ2-7, with 7 bases lining up with TRBD2. This CDR3 is 15 amino acids long. V lost 4 bases to trimming and J lost 5 bases; unmatched junction nucleotides: 11. CDR1 is LGHNA and CDR2 is YSLEER in the germline V gene. The chain's CDR3 is CASSLSLATGHEQYF. The CDR3 DNA follows: TGCGCCAGCAGCCTTTCACTAGCGACCGGCCACGAGCAGTACTTC.

The rearrangement links TRBV30 to TRBJ2-4, with 8 nucleotides matching TRBD2. The CDR3 is 11 amino acids. The germline V gene has CDR1 GTSNPN and CDR2 SVGIG (reference sequence). CDR3 in amino acids: CAISGGNIQYF. For the CDR3, the DNA is TGTGCGATCAGCGGGGGAAACATTCAGTACTTC.

There are a few counts of this clone. The chain couples TRBV29-1 to TRBJ1-1; D perhaps matches TRBD1 (6 bases). The V gene's germline CDR1 is SQVTM and CDR2 ANQGSEA. This CDR3 comprises 12 residues. V lost 4 bases, J lost 6 bases, and 12 bases lay in between. The chain's CDR3 is CSVGNRVSEAFF. The CDR3 nucleotides read TGCAGCGTTGGGAACAGGGTTTCTGAAGCTTTCTTT. The full variable domain, with the rest looked up from reference TRBV29-1 and TRBJ1-1, is SAVISQKPSRDICQRGTSLTIQCQVDSQVTMMFWYRQQPGQSLTLIATANQGSEATYESGFVIDKFPISRPNLTFSTLTVSNMSPEDSSIYLCSVGNRVSEAFFGQGTRLTVV.

The J gene is TRBJ1-2, the V gene TRBV28; D call uncertain. The CDR3 has 12 amino acids. Germline assignment: CDR1 MDHEN and CDR2 SYDVKM. The V gene lost 3 bases and the J gene lost 5 bases, with 7 bases spanning the gap. This CDR3 reads CASSFVRYGYTF. CDR3 nucleotide sequence: TGTGCCAGCAGTTTCGTTCGGTATGGCTACACCTTC.

This clone turned up a few times. The rearrangement uses TRBV5-8 and TRBJ2-1; 10 nucleotides match TRBD2. Germline loops: CDR1 SGHTS, CDR2 YDEGEE. The CDR3 sequence is 18 residues long. The V and J ends lost 4 bases and 6 bases, in that order; junction bases with no gene match: 16. CDR3 in amino acids: CASSQDGAGTSEGNEQFF. Here the CDR3 DNA reads TGTGCCAGCAGCCAAGATGGGGCCGGGACTAGCGAGGGCAATGAGCAGTTCTTC.

The chain recombines TRBV7-2 with TRBJ2-2, with TRBD2 matching over 9 bases. The V and J ends lost 4 bases and 1 base, in that order; junction bases with no gene match: 7. The germline gives CDR1 SGHTA, CDR2 FQGNSA. The CDR3 sequence is 17 residues long. The chain's CDR3 is CASSSPQLAGNTGELFF. In DNA form, the CDR3 reads TGTGCCAGCAGCTCCCCCCAACTAGCGGGGAACACCGGGGAGCTGTTTTTT. Using reference TRBV7-2 and TRBJ2-2 for the parts outside the CDR3, the full variable domain is GAGVSQSPSNKVTEKGKDVELRCDPISGHTALYWYRQSLGQGLEFLIYFQGNSAPDKSGLPSDRFSAERTGGSVSTLTIQRTQQEDSAVYLCASSSPQLAGNTGELFFGEGSRLTVL.